The subject of this entry is one TCR beta chain. The data stem from a study of blood T cell repertoires in COVID-19. Study information: Collection of acute and convalescent COVID-19 samples took place in the United States, Italy and Spain. PBMCs, B-cell-depleted T cells, or T cells provided the cDNA or gDNA that made up the material.

Methods used by the authors: Amplification from reference gene primers served as the basis for estimated nucleated cell counts. Clones were sequenced by immunoSEQ multiplex PCR, and TCRdb holds only the in-frame ones, with some missing. The DNA gave D and trimming, while V, J and clone size come from that table. The sample lists hundreds of thousands of clones; over 75% were seen once. The origin of this receptor is a woman between 50 and 59 years old who had recovered from COVID-19. The sample consisted of peripheral blood.

The CDR3 reads CSVERSGNEAFF. The CDR3 nucleotides read TGCAGCGTTGAACGTAGCGGGAATGAAGCTTTCTTT. V and J are TRBV29-1 and TRBJ1-1; D not resolved. The V end was cut by 2 bases, the J end by 7 bases, with 11 bases between. The CDR3 is 12 residues long. Germline-derived CDR1 and CDR2 are SQVTM and ANQGSEA.